The 15 T cell receptor beta chains below come from one sample, sequenced in a study of CD8+CD57+ T cells in acquired aplastic anemia. Both TCR beta VDJ combination and CDR3 sequence profiling were carried out. Genomic DNA was the template for this profiling. Each CDR3 protein is one row after TCRdb ran MiXCR on the reads. In the table there are about 190,000 distinct CDR3 sequences, less than 65% of which are singletons. The sample comprised sorted CD4+, CD8+, or CD8+CD57+ T cells (not recorded which) from PBMCs. These receptors all stem from a human donor with severe aplastic anemia or a healthy control (not recorded which).

The genes are TRBV7-8 and TRBJ1-4; the D is unclear. Trimming removed 6 bases from V and 13 bases from J, with 15 bases in between. Germline V lookup: CDR1 SGHVS, CDR2 FQNEAQ. There are 12 residues in the CDR3. CDR3 amino acids: CASSTPTTTLFF. CDR3 DNA: TGTGCCAGCAGTACCCCGACTACCACACTGTTTTTT.

In this sample, this clonotype turned up many times. This chain uses TRBV6-5 with TRBJ1-2; D may be TRBD1 (5 bases). The CDR3 runs to 13 residues. The germline gives CDR1 MNHEY, CDR2 SVGAGI. Trimming removed 7 bases from V and 5 bases from J, with 14 bases in between. The CDR3 DNA is TGTGCCAGCACCCTGGGACGCGGGTATGGCTACACCTTC. Translated, it gives CASTLGRGYGYTF.

This clonotype was counted ten times or more. This chain uses TRBV30 with TRBJ1-6, with TRBD1 identical over 7 bases. The V and J ends lost 1 base and 9 bases, in that order; junction bases with no gene match: 9. Germline CDR1 and CDR2: GTSNPN and SVGIG (reference sequence). The CDR3 is 15 residues long. CDR3 nucleotide sequence: TGTGCCTGGAGTGGGGTGGGGACAGTGAGTTCACCCCTCCACTTT. It specifies CAWSGVGTVSSPLHF. Filled out from reference TRBV30 and TRBJ1-6, the complete variable domain reads SQTIHQWPATLVQPVGSPLSLECTVEGTSNPNLYWYRQAAGRGLQLLFYSVGIGQISSEVPQNLSASRPQDRQFILSSKKLLLSDSGFYLCAWSGVGTVSSPLHFGNGTRLTVT.

V and J are TRBV9 and TRBJ2-2; weak D call: TRBD2 (7 bases). CDR1 and CDR2 (germline): SGDLS, YYNGEE. V was clipped by 7 bases and J by 5 bases, with 12 bases between them. This CDR3 is 13 amino acids long. CDR3 region: CASGGAATGELFF. Written as DNA, the CDR3 is TGTGCCAGCGGGGGGGCAGCGACCGGGGAGCTGTTTTTT.

In the case of this clonotype: This may be a read error, as it is one base from a much larger clone. The chain recombines TRBV27 with TRBJ2-7, with D possibly called TRBD1 or TRBD2 (5 bases each). The germline V and J ends were trimmed by 6 bases and 5 bases, with 11 bases remaining between them. The CDR3 consists of 12 residues. Germline V lookup: CDR1 MNHEY, CDR2 SMNVEV (reference sequence). In DNA, the CDR3 is TGTGCCAGCAGGTTGAGGGGCCACGAGCAGTACTTC. Translating gives CASRLRGHEQYF.

This clonotype was observed many times. The chain's CDR3 is CASSQDSGGADTQYF. In DNA, the CDR3 is TGTGCCAGCAGCCAAGATAGCGGGGGGGCAGATACGCAGTATTTT. The chain carries TRBV4-2 and TRBJ2-3, with 11 bases matching TRBD2. CDR1 and CDR2 from the germline V gene are LGHNA and YNFKEQ. This CDR3 spans 15 amino acids. Trimming removed 0 bases from V and 4 bases from J; junction bases left unmatched: 0.

The genes are TRBV29-1 and TRBJ2-7; 9 bases are a match to TRBD1. J was trimmed by 2 bases and V by 7 bases; bases with no gene match: 6. CDR3 size: 13 residues. The V gene's germline CDR1 is SQVTM and CDR2 ANQGSEA. CDR3 in DNA: TGCAGCGCTGAGGGACAGGGAACCTACGAGCAGTACTTC. Translated, it gives CSAEGQGTYEQYF.

The chain uses TRBV24-1 and TRBJ1-5, with a tentative D call TRBD1 (5 bases). This CDR3 is 15 amino acids long. The V gene's germline CDR1 is KGHDR and CDR2 SFDVKD. V lost 4 bases, J lost 0 bases, and 9 bases lay in between. The CDR3 loop reads CATSDTRASNQPQHF. CDR3 DNA: TGTGCCACCAGTGACACCAGGGCTAGCAATCAGCCCCAGCATTTT.

This clonotype appeared once. V usage is TRBV24-1 and J usage is TRBJ2-7, with 10 bases fitting TRBD1. The assigned J gene may be wrong: the sequence end matches TRBJ2-5 better. CDR1 and CDR2 from the germline V gene are KGHDR and SFDVKD. This CDR3 region has 15 residues. The CDR3 nucleotides read TGTGCCACCAGTGATTTGGGGACAGGGGTTGAGACCCAGTACTTC. The encoded protein is CATSDLGTGVETQYF.

Regarding this clonotype: The missing conserved phenylalanine or tryptophan at the end of this CDR3 makes a read error likely. It is unclear where the CDR3 begins or ends on the DNA, so no DNA is shown, and the CDR3 is as TCRdb lists it. The chain uses TRBV7-2 and TRBJ1-6; TRBD1, as called in the table, went unchecked against the DNA. Germline V lookup: CDR1 SGHTA, CDR2 FQGNSA. Termini included, the CDR3 measures 15 amino acids. CDR3 loop: CASSPSTGGISPLRS.

On this clonotype itself: One end of the junction does not line up with germline, which may come from a read error. CDR3 in amino acids: CASSAGSAEALF. The CDR3 DNA reads as TGTGCCAGCAGCGCTGGCTCGGCTGAAGCTCTCTTT. V is TRBV9 and J is TRBJ1-1, with D hard to call. CDR3 length equals 12 residues. Per the germline V gene, CDR1 is SGDLS and CDR2 is YYNGEE.

CDR3 loop: CASSIDYRGNQPQHF. The CDR3 bases are TGTGCCAGTAGTATAGATTACAGGGGTAATCAGCCCCAGCATTTT. This rearrangement joins TRBV19 to TRBJ1-5; 7 bases match TRBD1. Germline CDR1 LNHDA, CDR2 SQIVND (reference sequence). V dropped 0 bases and J dropped 4; count of bases not matched to a gene: 3. The CDR3 is made up of 15 amino acids.

The chain uses TRBV14 and TRBJ2-7; no clear D. This CDR3 is built from 16 residues. Germline-derived CDR1 and CDR2 are SGHDN and FVKESK. V lost 3 bases and J 0 bases, leaving 15 bases between the germline ends. Here the CDR3 DNA reads TGTGCCAGCAGCCACATCACGGAAGCTCTCTCCTACGAGCAGTACTTC. It is translated as CASSHITEALSYEQYF. Looking up the rest from reference TRBV14 and TRBJ2-7 gives the full variable domain: EAGVTQFPSHSVIEKGQTVTLRCDPISGHDNLYWYRRVMGKEIKFLLHFVKESKQDESGMPNNRFLAERTGGTYSTLKVQPAELEDSGVYFCASSHITEALSYEQYFGPGTRLTVT.

The CDR3 region has the DNA TGTGCCAGCAGTGAACGGTATAGCAATCAGCCCCAGCATTTT. It codes for CASSERYSNQPQHF. The V call is TRBV2, the J call TRBJ1-5; D remains ambiguous. V was trimmed by 2 bases and J by 0 bases, leaving 5 bases between them. CDR3 length equals 14 residues. Germline CDR1 SNHLY, CDR2 FYNNEI.

The V gene is TRBV2, the J gene TRBJ2-1, with D possibly being TRBD2 (5 bases). The germline gives CDR1 SNHLY, CDR2 FYNNEI. CDR3 length: 14 amino acids. Trimming removed 2 bases from V and 4 bases from J, with 9 bases in between. CDR3 sequence reads: CASSERGQYNEQFF. CDR3 coding DNA: TGTGCCAGCAGTGAACGAGGGCAGTACAATGAGCAGTTCTTC.